These 8 T cell receptor beta chains were all obtained from the same sample, sequenced in a study of shared clonotypes between healthy human individuals. Measured with immunoSEQ multiplex PCR; TCRdb has only the in-frame clones, and not every one. The sample lists about 1 million clones; 75% to 80% were seen once. The sequencing input was memory CD4+ T cells from PBMCs. Subset defined: CD45RA-negative fraction. These receptors originate from a man between 18 and 29 years old in good health. Some clones in this sample may be carry-over from other donors' samples.

This clone came up a few times. The chain has TRBV20-1 and TRBJ2-2; no clear D gene. The CDR3 totals 11 residues. The V end lost 3 bases, the J end lost 4 bases, and 3 bases lay between the germline ends. Germline V gene sequence: CDR1 DFQATT, CDR2 SNEGSKA (reference sequence). The CDR3 DNA follows: TGCAGTGCTAGTTCCACCGGGGAGCTGTTTTTT. Translation gives CSASSTGELFF.

This clone has only one observation. V usage is TRBV5-6 and J usage is TRBJ1-2; no definite D call. Trimming pared 4 bases from V and 7 bases from J, leaving 23 bases between. This CDR3 has 16 amino acids. Looked up from germline, CDR1 is SGHDT and CDR2 is YYEEEE. The CDR3 loop reads CASSPYGGRNLGGYTF. The CDR3 nucleotides read TGTGCCAGCAGCCCCTACGGCGGGCGGAATCTTGGTGGCTACACCTTC.

This sequence joins TRBV18 and TRBJ2-2; D is possibly TRBD1 (5 bases). Germline assignment: CDR1 KGHSH and CDR2 LQKENI. The CDR3 spans 17 residues. Deletions cut 0 bases from V and 5 bases from J, with 16 bases between. CDR3 sequence: CASSPPGQGMMTGELFF. CDR3 nucleotide sequence: TGTGCCAGCTCACCACCGGGTCAGGGTATGATGACCGGGGAGCTGTTTTTT.

This chain links TRBV6-6 with TRBJ1-2; a weak D match, TRBD1 (5 bases). This CDR3 region has 13 residues. The V and J ends lost 4 bases and 5 bases respectively, with 11 bases between them. Looked up from germline, CDR1 is MNHNY and CDR2 is SVGAGI (reference sequence). The CDR3 protein is CASSSQGGYGYTF. Written as DNA, the CDR3 is TGTGCCAGCAGTTCTCAGGGTGGATATGGCTACACCTTC.

This chain uses TRBV7-9 with TRBJ1-2, with TRBD1 as a possible D gene (6 bases). The CDR3 runs 16 residues. Germline lookup yields CDR1 SEHNR and CDR2 FQNEAQ (reference sequence). Deletions cut 2 bases from V and 4 bases from J, with 17 bases between. In nucleotides, the CDR3 is TGTGCCAGCAGCTTACGGGCCGGGGGCGCAGTCTATGGCTACACCTTC. This translates into CASSLRAGGAVYGYTF.

The chain has TRBV14 and TRBJ2-5, with 9 bases aligning to TRBD1. J was trimmed by 5 bases and V by 1 base; bases with no gene match: 14. The CDR3 totals 18 residues. The V gene's germline CDR1 is SGHDN and CDR2 FVKESK. CDR3 loop: CASSQGFLSYRGHETQYF. CDR3 sequence (DNA): TGTGCCAGCAGCCAAGGGTTTTTGTCATACAGGGGGCACGAGACCCAGTACTTC. Combining the CDR3 with reference TRBV14 and TRBJ2-5 gives the whole variable domain EAGVTQFPSHSVIEKGQTVTLRCDPISGHDNLYWYRRVMGKEIKFLLHFVKESKQDESGMPNNRFLAERTGGTYSTLKVQPAELEDSGVYFCASSQGFLSYRGHETQYFGPGTRLLVL.

Remarks on this clone: Other DNA sequences of this sample code for an identical CDR3. The rearrangement uses TRBV15 and TRBJ1-1; unclear D gene. V gave up 5 bases and J gave up 3 bases, with 7 bases separating them. The CDR3 loop spans 12 amino acids. Germline assignment: CDR1 LNHNV and CDR2 YYDKDF (reference sequence). Here the CDR3 DNA reads TGTGCCACCAGCGGACGGGACACTGAAGCTTTCTTT. This translates into CATSGRDTEAFF.

The CDR3 region is CASSQVGSGSIRGQYF. CDR3 DNA sequence: TGTGCCAGCAGCCAAGTGGGTAGCGGGAGTATTCGCGGGCAGTATTTT. The chain combines TRBV14 with TRBJ2-3; 9 bases align to TRBD2. This CDR3 has 16 amino acids. V trimming: 1 base; J trimming: 11 bases; junction bases outside the gene matches: 13. Per the germline V gene, CDR1 is SGHDN and CDR2 is FVKESK.